This is a list of T cell receptor beta chains from one sample in a study of blood T cell repertoires in COVID-19. TCRdb keeps only in-frame clones here, not all; method: immunoSEQ multiplex PCR. The table has hundreds of thousands of clones, less than 85% seen once. Sequences were obtained from peripheral blood. These receptors came from a woman aged 80 or older with active or convalescent COVID-19. Both conserved end residues are part of each CDR3. D genes are given only for firm matches. Expanded clones are given a class, and other clones once, few, many or no size at all.

CDR3 | DNA | size | D | J | V
CAWSVTSGIVRELFF | TGTGCCTGGAGTGTGACCTCAGGGATAGTCCGGGAGCTGTTTTTT | - | - | TRBJ2-2 | TRBV30
CASRFGTDTQYF | TGTGCCAGTAGATTCGGCACAGATACGCAGTATTTT | - | - | TRBJ2-3 | TRBV19
CASSPTLDRQNSPLHF | TGTGCCAGCTCACCAACCCTGGACAGACAAAATTCACCCCTCCACTTT | - | - | TRBJ1-6 | TRBV18
CASSSGLVYNEQFF | TGTGCCAGCAGCTCCGGACTCGTTTACAATGAGCAGTTCTTC | - | - | TRBJ2-1 | TRBV7-6
CASSESTRVSSGNTIYF | TGCGCCAGCAGTGAGTCGACTCGGGTCAGCTCTGGAAACACCATATATTTT | once | - | TRBJ1-3 | TRBV10-2
CASSPGQGFYGYTF | TGCGCCAGCAGCCCGGGACAGGGTTTCTATGGCTACACCTTC | - | TRBD1 | TRBJ1-2 | TRBV5-1
CASSPYLAGEQFF | TGTGCCAGCTCACCATACCTAGCTGGAGAGCAGTTCTTC | - | - | TRBJ2-1 | TRBV18
CASSQGTVVSGNTIYF | TGTGCCAGCAGCCAAGGCACGGTTGTCTCTGGAAACACCATATATTTT | - | - | TRBJ1-3 | TRBV4-2
CASSLLGATTNTEAFF | TGCGCCAGCAGCTTATTAGGGGCAACTACGAACACTGAAGCTTTCTTT | - | - | TRBJ1-1 | TRBV5-1
CASLDTMADTQYF | TGCGCCAGCTTGGACACTATGGCAGATACGCAGTATTTT | - | - | TRBJ2-3 | TRBV10-1
CASSLQSGGGYTF | TGCGCCAGCAGCTTGCAGTCAGGGGGTGGCTACACCTTC | - | TRBD1 | TRBJ1-2 | TRBV5-1
CASSDPYGAGTGAYEQYF | TGTGCCAGCAGTGACCCTTACGGGGCCGGGACAGGGGCGTACGAGCAGTACTTC | - | TRBD1 | TRBJ2-7 | TRBV28
CASSFAGQDLGYTF | TGTGCCAGCAGCTTTGCGGGACAGGATCTTGGCTACACCTTC | - | TRBD1 | TRBJ1-2 | TRBV7-9
CASRAGQNTEAFF | TGTGCCAGCAGAGCGGGACAGAACACTGAAGCTTTCTTT | - | - | TRBJ1-1 | TRBV6-5
CASSLTMWGGTNEKLFF | TGTGCCAGCAGCTTAACGATGTGGGGAGGAACTAATGAAAAACTGTTTTTT | - | - | TRBJ1-4 | TRBV7-9
CASSSRQGWHQPQHF | TGTGCCAGCAGTTCCCGACAGGGTTGGCATCAGCCCCAGCATTTT | - | TRBD1 | TRBJ1-5 | TRBV5-6
CARDLRDRDRPGLADNEQFF | TGCGCCAGAGACCTGCGGGACAGGGATAGGCCGGGACTAGCGGACAATGAGCAGTTCTTC | - | TRBD2 | TRBJ2-1 | TRBV5-1
CASSRAGEGTDTQYF | TGTGCCAGCTCACGAGCGGGAGAGGGAACAGATACGCAGTATTTT | - | TRBD2 | TRBJ2-3 | TRBV18
CASGQGVGQPQHF | TGTGCCAGCGGACAGGGGGTTGGGCAGCCCCAGCATTTT | - | TRBD1 | TRBJ1-5 | TRBV7-2
CASSSPGTANQPQHF | TGTGCCAGCAGTTCCCCCGGGACAGCAAATCAGCCCCAGCATTTT | - | TRBD1 | TRBJ1-5 | TRBV28
CASSQMTVASTDTQYF | TGTGCCAGCAGCCAAATGACAGTAGCTAGCACAGATACGCAGTATTTT | - | - | TRBJ2-3 | TRBV3-1/TRBV3-2
CASSRGGDLETQYF | TGCGCCAGCAGCCGAGGGGGGGATCTAGAGACCCAGTACTTC | once | - | TRBJ2-5 | TRBV5-1
CATHSGSYNSPLHF | TGTGCCACCCATTCAGGCTCCTATAATTCACCCCTCCACTTT | - | - | TRBJ1-6 | TRBV6-5
CASSSPGSGNTIYF | TGTGCCAGCAGTTCTCCCGGGAGTGGAAACACCATATATTTT | - | - | TRBJ1-3 | TRBV6-5
CASSDPGEYEKLFF | TGTGCCAGCAGTGACCCCGGGGAATATGAAAAACTGTTTTTT | once | - | TRBJ1-4 | TRBV6-1
CASAGTGTRNEQFF | TGTGCCAGCGCGGGGACAGGGACAAGGAATGAGCAGTTCTTC | - | TRBD1 | TRBJ2-1 | TRBV27
CSVVGTGNEKLFF | TGCAGCGTTGTCGGGACAGGGAATGAAAAACTGTTTTTT | - | TRBD1 | TRBJ1-4 | TRBV29-1
CASSSHSGKYEQYF | TGTGCCAGCAGTTCGCATTCGGGGAAATACGAGCAGTACTTC | - | - | TRBJ2-7 | TRBV28
CASSQGPGTYEQYF | TGTGCCAGCAGCCAAGGGCCAGGAACCTACGAGCAGTACTTC | - | - | TRBJ2-7 | TRBV3-1/TRBV3-2
CASSRGAGGVYNEQFF | TGTGCCAGCAGCCGAGGAGCGGGAGGGGTATACAATGAGCAGTTCTTC | - | TRBD2 | TRBJ2-1 | TRBV14
CAARSSANTGELFF | TGTGCCGCACGGTCATCGGCGAACACCGGGGAGCTGTTTTTT | - | - | TRBJ2-2 | TRBV27
CAWSAAPFRAFF | TGTGCCTGGAGCGCGGCCCCGTTTAGGGCTTTCTTT | - | - | TRBJ1-1 | TRBV30
CASSTTANTEAFF | TGTGCCAGTAGTACTACAGCGAACACTGAAGCTTTCTTT | - | - | TRBJ1-1 | TRBV19
CASSPNWTAGGYGYTF | TGTGCCAGCAGCCCAAACTGGACAGCTGGGGGCTATGGCTACACCTTC | - | - | TRBJ1-2 | TRBV28
CASSALQGAGDEQFF | TGTGCCAGCAGCGCCCTCCAGGGGGCCGGCGATGAGCAGTTCTTC | - | TRBD1 | TRBJ2-1 | TRBV11-2
CASSLFRTSGRKEQFF | TGTGCCAGCAGTTTATTCCGGACTAGCGGGAGAAAGGAGCAGTTCTTC | - | TRBD2 | TRBJ2-1 | TRBV28
CASSLGQGGTEAFF | TGTGCCAGCAGCCTTGGACAGGGGGGCACTGAAGCTTTCTTT | once | TRBD1 | TRBJ1-1 | TRBV28
CASSQGRGDWETQYF | TGTGCCAGCAGCCAAGGCAGGGGGGATTGGGAGACCCAGTACTTC | - | - | TRBJ2-5 | TRBV4-2
CASGHDTVGFAEAFF | TGCGCCAGCGGCCACGACACCGTCGGATTTGCTGAAGCTTTCTTT | - | - | TRBJ1-1 | TRBV5-1
CASSFRVEKLFF | TGTGCCAGCAGTTTCAGGGTTGAAAAACTGTTTTTT | - | - | TRBJ1-4 | TRBV12-3/TRBV12-4
CASSFSGEETQYF | TGCGCCAGCAGCTTTAGCGGGGAAGAGACCCAGTACTTC | - | TRBD2 | TRBJ2-5 | TRBV5-1
CASSQGEYGYTF | TGTGCCAGCTCGCAGGGGGAATATGGCTACACCTTC | few | TRBD1 | TRBJ1-2 | TRBV2
CASSLDFGGGTSNYGYTF | TGTGCCAGCAGCTTGGATTTCGGCGGGGGCACTTCTAACTATGGCTACACCTTC | - | - | TRBJ1-2 | TRBV5-4
CASSLSGGAIYGYTF | TGTGCCAGCAGTTTAAGCGGGGGCGCGATCTATGGCTACACCTTC | - | - | TRBJ1-2 | TRBV27
CAVGTGRGTNEKLFF | TGTGCCGTTGGGACAGGCAGAGGGACTAATGAAAAACTGTTTTTT | - | TRBD1 | TRBJ1-4 | TRBV7-7
CSASNVRSSGNTIYF | TGCAGTGCTAGTAACGTACGGAGCTCTGGAAACACCATATATTTT | - | - | TRBJ1-3 | TRBV20-1
CASSLLGGAGYGYTF | TGTGCCAGCAGCTTACTCGGGGGGGCTGGCTATGGCTACACCTTC | - | - | TRBJ1-2 | TRBV11-2
CASSSATGLSGNTIYF | TGCGCCAGCAGCTCCGCGACAGGGTTGTCTGGAAACACCATATATTTT | few | TRBD1 | TRBJ1-3 | TRBV5-1
CASSDLNTEAFF | TGTGCCAGCAGCGACTTGAACACTGAAGCTTTCTTT | - | - | TRBJ1-1 | TRBV27
CASSPWGAGGYNEQFF | TGTGCCAGCAGCCCGTGGGGTGCGGGAGGCTACAATGAGCAGTTCTTC | - | TRBD2 | TRBJ2-1 | TRBV5-4
CATSKGQGVDEQFF | TGTGCCACCAGCAAGGGACAGGGGGTGGATGAGCAGTTCTTC | - | TRBD1 | TRBJ2-1 | TRBV15
CASSFSSGGYNEQFF | TGTGCCAGCAGTTTTTCGAGCGGGGGGTACAATGAGCAGTTCTTC | - | TRBD2 | TRBJ2-1 | TRBV27
CASSLAGAYNEQFF | TGTGCCAGCAGCCTAGCGGGGGCATACAATGAGCAGTTCTTC | - | TRBD2 | TRBJ2-1 | TRBV3-1/TRBV3-2